Below are 26 T cell receptor beta chains sequenced from a single sample in a study of blood T cell repertoires in COVID-19 (dated by TCRdb to about 2020). The library came from the immunoSEQ multiplex PCR assay. This is the immuneACCESS table as TCRdb keeps it, with only in-frame sequences that have V and J called. A part of the clones is gone; compared with another copy, unresolved V genes explain less than half, and the rest is unexplained. Within this sample are 90,000 to 110,000 clones, with around four fifths of them counted one time only. The ten most abundant clones make up 15% to 20% of the sample. The sequenced sample consisted of peripheral blood. The origin of the receptors is a woman in her fifties or sixties with acute or convalescent COVID-19.

The chain carries TRBV11-1 and TRBJ2-3; 8 bases agree with TRBD2. The CDR3 spans 16 residues. V shed 6 bases, J shed 5 bases, and the junction held 13 bases outside the gene matches. The germline CDR1 and CDR2 sequences are SGHAT and FQDESV (reference sequence). CDR3 region: CASSHRAAGGGDTQYF. The DNA of the CDR3 is TGTGCCAGCAGTCATAGAGCGGCGGGAGGTGGAGATACGCAGTATTTT.

The chain links TRBV3-1 (or the pseudogene TRBV3-2) to TRBJ1-1; D unclear. The V gene lost 1 base and the J gene lost 3 bases, with 9 bases spanning the gap. The CDR3 is 14 residues long. The germline CDR1 and CDR2 sequences are LGHDT and YNNKEL (reference sequence). The CDR3 DNA follows: TGTGCCAGCAGCCAAGCCGTCTCGGACACTGAAGCTTTCTTT. Protein: CASSQAVSDTEAFF.

This clone was found once. V usage is TRBV3-1 (or the pseudogene TRBV3-2) and J usage is TRBJ1-1; TRBD1 matches at 11 bases. This CDR3 is built from 17 residues. Trimming took 4 bases from V and 0 from J; bases not matched to a gene: 7. Germline CDR1 and CDR2: LGHDT and YNNKEL (reference sequence). In DNA form, the CDR3 reads TGTGCCAGCAGCCCGGACAGGGGGCGACTTGTGAACACTGAAGCTTTCTTT. Protein product: CASSPDRGRLVNTEAFF.

The chain joins TRBV4-3 to TRBJ2-7; 12 nucleotides align to TRBD2. The V segment lost 0 bases and the J segment 11 bases; nucleotides outside the gene matches: 5. There are 14 residues in the CDR3. Germline V gene sequence: CDR1 LGHNA, CDR2 YSLEER. The CDR3 nucleotides read TGCGCCAGCAGCCAAGATCAGACTAGCGGGAGAAAGTACTTC. This encodes CASSQDQTSGRKYF.

The chain combines TRBV6-6 with TRBJ1-1; the match to TRBD1 covers 7 bases. CDR3 size: 14 residues. Germline values: CDR1 MNHNY, CDR2 SVGAGI (reference sequence). V lost 9 bases, J lost 3 bases, and 10 bases stayed unmatched. Here the CDR3 reads CASYRGKQDTEAFF. DNA of the CDR3: TGTGCCAGTTACAGGGGAAAACAGGACACTGAAGCTTTCTTT.

This chain joins TRBV19 and TRBJ1-2; TRBD1 is a possible D gene (5 bases). This CDR3 region has 13 residues. Per germline, CDR1 LNHDA and CDR2 SQIVND (reference sequence). V lost 5 bases to trimming and J lost 4 bases, with 11 bases between them. DNA for the CDR3: TGTGCCAGTAGTCAGGGAGGGAGCTATGGCTACACCTTC. Its translation is CASSQGGSYGYTF.

The chain links TRBV28 to TRBJ2-5, with D unclear. The CDR3 length is 12 residues. Per germline, CDR1 MDHEN and CDR2 SYDVKM. V was pared by 5 bases and J by 1 base, with 5 bases between. CDR3 region: CASSPLQETQYF. The CDR3 DNA reads TGTGCCAGCAGTCCACTCCAAGAGACCCAGTACTTC. Full variable domain (missing parts from reference TRBV28 and TRBJ2-5): DVKVTQSSRYLVKRTGEKVFLECVQDMDHENMFWYRQDPGLGLRLIYFSYDVKMKEKGDIPEGYSVSREKKERFSLILESASTNQTSMYLCASSPLQETQYFGPGTRLLVL.

Turning to this clone: Germline and junction disagree at one end, which may indicate a read error. The chain uses TRBV5-8 and TRBJ2-2; TRBD1 matches at 9 bases. CDR3 length: 16 amino acids. Germline V gene data show CDR1 as SGHTS and CDR2 as YDEGEE. CDR3 DNA: TGTGCCAGCAGTTTGGGACAGGGTCATAGAAGCGGGGAGCTGTTTTTT. Translating gives CASSLGQGHRSGELFF. Looking up the rest from reference TRBV5-8 and TRBJ2-2 gives the full variable domain: EAGVTQSPTHLIKTRGQQATLRCSPISGHTSVYWYQQALGLGLQFLLWYDEGEERNRGNFPPRFSGRQFPNYSSELNVNALELEDSALYLCASSLGQGHRSGELFFGEGSRLTVL.

The rearrangement uses TRBV29-1 and TRBJ2-1; D remains ambiguous. Germline CDR1 reads SQVTM; CDR2 reads ANQGSEA. With 4 bases removed from V and 6 bases from J, the gap between germline ends came to 7 bases. The CDR3 has 11 residues. The CDR3 loop is CSVAVINEQFF. DNA for the CDR3: TGCAGCGTTGCGGTAATCAATGAGCAGTTCTTC.

The V gene is TRBV5-1, the J gene TRBJ2-3; 8 positions agree with TRBD1. V was clipped by 4 bases and J by 5 bases; unmatched bases: 6. Germline loops: CDR1 SGHRS, CDR2 YFSETQ. The CDR3 extends over 14 amino acids. This CDR3 is CASSPDRVGDTQYF. As DNA, the CDR3 is TGCGCCAGCAGCCCGGACAGGGTGGGAGATACGCAGTATTTT.

This rearrangement joins TRBV5-1 to TRBJ1-4; the D gene is possibly TRBD1 (6 bases). The V gene's germline CDR1 is SGHRS and CDR2 YFSETQ. V shed 4 bases and J shed 0 bases, with 19 bases lying between them. CDR3 length: 18 amino acids. This chain's CDR3 is CASSINIQGSTTNEKLFF. The CDR3 DNA reads TGCGCCAGCAGCATTAATATACAGGGTTCGACAACTAATGAAAAACTGTTTTTT.

The chain joins TRBV28 to TRBJ1-5; no firm D call. The CDR3 totals 13 residues. Germline V gives CDR1 MDHEN, CDR2 SYDVKM. V was trimmed by 3 bases and J by 3 bases, leaving 6 bases between them. The CDR3 region has the DNA TGTGCCAGCAGTTTCGCGGTCAATCAGCCCCAGCATTTT. Translating gives CASSFAVNQPQHF.

The genes are TRBV9 and TRBJ1-2; TRBD1 might be the D (5 bases). The CDR3 runs 14 residues. Germline assignment: CDR1 SGDLS and CDR2 YYNGEE. V was shortened by 0 bases and J by 4 bases, with 10 bases between the two germline ends. CDR3 sequence: CASSVAQGLYGYTF. The CDR3 DNA follows: TGTGCCAGCAGCGTAGCTCAGGGCCTCTATGGCTACACCTTC.

V is TRBV10-3 and J is TRBJ1-1, with no clear D. Trimming took off 0 bases at V and 1 base at J, with 9 bases between the two ends. The CDR3 has 15 residues. Germline CDR1 reads ENHRY; CDR2 reads SYGVKD. CDR3 nucleotides: TGTGCCATCAGTGAGTCTGCGACAACGAACACTGAAGCTTTCTTT. Protein product: CAISESATTNTEAFF.

V and J are TRBV4-1 and TRBJ1-5; possible D gene TRBD1, 5 bases. The CDR3 covers 15 residues. Per germline, CDR1 MGHRA and CDR2 YSYEKL. V gave up 3 bases and J gave up 1 base, with 10 bases separating them. For the CDR3, the DNA is TGCGCCAGCAGCCAGGCGGGACTGAGCAATCAGCCCCAGCATTTT. Translated, it gives CASSQAGLSNQPQHF.

This chain links TRBV27 with TRBJ1-2; D is possibly TRBD1 (6 bases). Germline-derived CDR1 and CDR2 are MNHEY and SMNVEV (reference sequence). This CDR3 has 16 residues. Between the trimmed V and J ends, which lost 0 bases and 8 bases, there was a span of 19 bases. The CDR3 DNA sequence: TGTGCCAGCAGTTTATCTGGTTACGGGGGGGCTATCGGCTACACCTTC. It translates to CASSLSGYGGAIGYTF.

The genes are TRBV24-1 and TRBJ2-7; D remains unclear. The CDR3 consists of 13 residues. The V end was cut by 2 bases, the J end by 4 bases, with 8 bases between. Germline V CDR1 and CDR2: KGHDR, SFDVKD. DNA of the CDR3: TGTGCCACCAGTGATTCAATCAGTTACGAGCAGTACTTC. Translated: CATSDSISYEQYF.

This chain links TRBV12-3 or TRBV12-4 with TRBJ2-2; D is unresolved. V lost 5 bases and J lost 3, with 4 bases in between. The CDR3 spans 12 residues. CDR3 sequence reads: CASSPDTGELFF. In nucleotides, the CDR3 is TGTGCCAGCAGTCCTGACACCGGGGAGCTGTTTTTT.

This sequence joins TRBV9 and TRBJ1-6; possible D gene TRBD1, 5 bases. V dropped 0 bases and J dropped 10 bases, with 11 bases sitting between them. This CDR3 region has 14 residues. CDR1 SGDLS and CDR2 YYNGEE come from the germline V gene. The CDR3 protein is CASSVVQGGSPLHF. CDR3 bases: TGTGCCAGCAGCGTAGTGCAGGGTGGGTCACCCCTCCACTTT. The entire variable domain, with the rest obtained from reference TRBV9 and TRBJ1-6, is as follows: DSGVTQTPKHLITATGQRVTLRCSPRSGDLSVYWYQQSLDQGLQFLIQYYNGEERAKGNILERFSAQQFPDLHSELNLSSLELGDSALYFCASSVVQGGSPLHFGNGTRLTVT.

The chain has TRBV7-2 and TRBJ2-7, with D possibly TRBD1 on 6 matching bases. The V gene lost 4 bases and the J gene lost 5 bases, with 15 bases spanning the gap. Germline V gene sequence: CDR1 SGHTA, CDR2 FQGNSA. This CDR3 spans 14 amino acids. The CDR3 DNA reads TGTGCCAGCAGCTCGGGACAATTCGTCCACGAGCAGTACTTC. Residues: CASSSGQFVHEQYF.

On this clone: Other DNA sequences within the sample encode an identical CDR3. The rearrangement uses TRBV19 and TRBJ2-6; D unresolved. Trimming shortened V by 7 bases and J by 0 bases, and 4 bases separated the two germline ends. CDR3 size: 13 residues. Looked up from germline, CDR1 is LNHDA and CDR2 is SQIVND (reference sequence). The CDR3 reads CASTVSGANVLTF. CDR3 nucleotide sequence: TGTGCCAGTACAGTCTCTGGGGCCAACGTCCTGACTTTC.

The sample holds a few counts of this clone. As DNA, the CDR3 is TGTGCCAGCAGCGAGCGAGGGACCGGGGAGCTGTTTTTT. It yields the protein CASSERGTGELFF. The gene calls are TRBV5-6 and TRBJ2-2, with D possibly matching TRBD2 (5 bases). The V and J ends lost 4 bases and 5 bases respectively, with 9 bases between them. This CDR3 has 13 amino acids. Germline V gene sequence: CDR1 SGHDT, CDR2 YYEEEE.

The count of this clone is one. The CDR3 is CATTFNGGGNQPQHF. CDR3 DNA sequence: TGTGCCACTACCTTTAACGGGGGGGGCAATCAGCCCCAGCATTTT. The chain recombines TRBV6-5 with TRBJ1-5, with D perhaps matching TRBD1 (5 bases). In germline, CDR1 is MNHEY, CDR2 SVGAGI. The germline V and J ends were trimmed by 10 bases and 2 bases, with 18 bases remaining between them. The CDR3 has 15 amino acids.

The chain links TRBV7-9 to TRBJ2-7; D gene unclear. Deletions cut 6 bases from V and 0 bases from J, with 12 bases between. Germline assignment: CDR1 SEHNR and CDR2 FQNEAQ (reference sequence). The CDR3 totals 14 residues. CDR3 DNA: TGTGCCAGCAGTCCTCTAGATAGCTCCTACGAGCAGTACTTC. Residues: CASSPLDSSYEQYF.

J is TRBJ1-6 and V is TRBV30; D gene unclear. The CDR3 is 13 residues long. The germline CDR1 and CDR2 sequences are GTSNPN and SVGIG (reference sequence). V shed 3 bases and J shed 9 bases, with 12 bases lying between them. The CDR3 region is CAWRSNSFSPLHF. The CDR3 bases are TGTGCCTGGAGAAGTAACAGCTTTTCACCCCTCCACTTT. The full variable domain, with the rest looked up from reference TRBV30 and TRBJ1-6, is SQTIHQWPATLVQPVGSPLSLECTVEGTSNPNLYWYRQAAGRGLQLLFYSVGIGQISSEVPQNLSASRPQDRQFILSSKKLLLSDSGFYLCAWRSNSFSPLHFGNGTRLTVT.

This clone was detected only a few times. CDR3 sequence (DNA): TGTGCCTGGAGTGTCCCTCTAAACTATGGCTACACCTTC. Protein product: CAWSVPLNYGYTF. The chain recombines TRBV30 with TRBJ1-2; no clear D gene. The CDR3 covers 13 residues. V lost 0 bases to trimming and J lost 2 bases, with 7 bases between them. CDR1 GTSNPN and CDR2 SVGIG come from the germline V gene (reference sequence).